Each of the 22 T cell receptor beta chains below was sequenced from the same sample in a study of T cell responses to AZD1222 COVID-19 vaccine. This table comes from immunoSEQ multiplex PCR, and its TCRdb copy is limited to in-frame clones, with some not included. The repertoire holds 150,000 to 200,000 clones, with about 85% as singletons. Sequencing used peripheral blood, obtained on day 0 of AZD1222 vaccination. The receptors here all came from an adult in good health.

This sequence joins TRBV27 and TRBJ2-3, with D tentatively TRBD1 (5 bases). Germline V lookup: CDR1 MNHEY, CDR2 SMNVEV (reference sequence). The CDR3 extends over 15 amino acids. V was cut by 3 bases and J by 5 bases, with 15 bases left in between. Here the CDR3 reads CASSFRQGSVDTQYF. The CDR3 DNA sequence: TGTGCCAGCAGTTTTAGGCAGGGATCAGTAGATACGCAGTATTTT.

This clone showed up just once. The chain carries TRBV27 and TRBJ2-1; D call uncertain. V lost 0 bases and J lost 9, with 12 bases in between. This CDR3 is 14 amino acids long. CDR1 and CDR2 (germline): MNHEY, SMNVEV (reference sequence). The CDR3, as DNA: TGTGCCAGCAGTTTATCCCAGGCGCCGGGTGAGCAGTTCTTC. Translation: CASSLSQAPGEQFF.

In its sample, this clone was seen a few times. V is TRBV5-5 and J is TRBJ2-1; 10 bases are shared with TRBD2. The CDR3 is 17 amino acids. The V and J ends lost 1 base and 6 bases, in that order; junction bases with no gene match: 10. In germline, CDR1 is SGHKS, CDR2 YYEKEE (reference sequence). The CDR3 DNA is TGTGCCAGCAGCTTGCGGTTTCTAGCGGGAGAAAGCAATGAGCAGTTCTTC. The encoded protein is CASSLRFLAGESNEQFF.

The rearrangement uses TRBV6-5 and TRBJ1-3, with D possibly TRBD1 on 5 matching bases. This CDR3 has 16 residues. From germline, CDR1 is MNHEY and CDR2 SVGAGI. V lost 1 base, J lost 2 bases, and 12 bases lay in between. The CDR3 bases are TGTGCCAGCAGTTACTGGGGAATAGGGGCTGGAAACACCATATATTTT. The encoded protein is CASSYWGIGAGNTIYF.

This chain joins TRBV11-3 and TRBJ2-1; D is unclear. The V gene's germline CDR1 is SGHNT and CDR2 YENEEA. Between the trimmed V and J ends, which lost 1 base and 6 bases, there was a span of 4 bases. This CDR3 is 12 amino acids long. The CDR3 coding sequence is TGTGCCAGCAGCTTAGGGAGCAATGAGCAGTTCTTC. Its translation: CASSLGSNEQFF.

The V call is TRBV5-1, the J call TRBJ1-5, with D unclear. With 0 bases removed from V and 4 bases from J, the gap between germline ends came to 5 bases. Germline values: CDR1 SGHRS, CDR2 YFSETQ. The CDR3 is made up of 13 amino acids. This chain's CDR3 is CASSLAMNQPQHF. The CDR3, as DNA: TGCGCCAGCAGCTTGGCCATGAATCAGCCCCAGCATTTT.

The chain links TRBV5-1 to TRBJ2-7; D is unclear. Trimming removed 1 base at V and 5 bases at J, with 13 bases between. The V gene's germline CDR1 is SGHRS and CDR2 YFSETQ. The CDR3 spans 14 residues. The CDR3 loop reads CASSLYGLRDEQYF. The CDR3, as DNA: TGCGCCAGCAGCTTGTATGGTCTCCGGGACGAGCAGTACTTC.

The chain uses TRBV28 and TRBJ1-1; D might be TRBD1 (5 bases). This CDR3 spans 14 amino acids. Trimming left V 5 bases short and J 2 bases short, with 12 bases between. The germline V gene has CDR1 MDHEN and CDR2 SYDVKM. The DNA for the CDR3 is TGTGCCAGCAGTGTCCAGGGAGGAAACACTGAAGCTTTCTTT. Its protein is CASSVQGGNTEAFF.

This chain connects TRBV5-4 to TRBJ1-2, with a tentative D call TRBD1 (6 bases). Germline V gene sequence: CDR1 SGHNT, CDR2 YYREEE (reference sequence). This CDR3 has 17 residues. The V end lost 0 bases, the J end lost 4 bases, and 19 bases lay between the germline ends. In DNA form, the CDR3 reads TGTGCCAGCAGCTTGGGTTTTAGACGACAGGAGCTCTATGGCTACACCTTC. It codes for CASSLGFRRQELYGYTF. The full variable domain, with the rest looked up from reference TRBV5-4 and TRBJ1-2, is ETGVTQSPTHLIKTRGQQVTLRCSSQSGHNTVSWYQQALGQGPQFIFQYYREEENGRGNFPPRFSGLQFPNYSSELNVNALELDDSALYLCASSLGFRRQELYGYTFGSGTRLTVV.

Here the CDR3 reads CASGVREGAYDEKLFF. As DNA, the CDR3 is TGCGCCAGCGGGGTTCGAGAAGGGGCCTACGATGAAAAACTGTTTTTT. This rearrangement joins TRBV10-2 to TRBJ1-4; D is perhaps TRBD1 (5 bases). CDR3 length: 16 residues. CDR1 and CDR2 (germline): WSHSY, SAAADI. V lost 8 bases and J lost 6, with 22 bases in between.

J is TRBJ1-2 and V is TRBV28, with D possibly matching TRBD1 (5 bases). Germline assignment: CDR1 MDHEN and CDR2 SYDVKM. Trimming pared 5 bases from V and 4 bases from J, leaving 11 bases between. CDR3 length equals 13 residues. The CDR3 reads CASSPDSRYGYTF. The CDR3 nucleotides read TGTGCCAGCAGTCCCGACAGCCGCTATGGCTACACCTTC.

This clone was counted a single time. CDR3 loop: CSVEPRLAVPAKEQYF. The CDR3 nucleotides are TGCAGCGTTGAACCCCGTCTAGCGGTACCCGCCAAGGAGCAGTACTTC. This sequence joins TRBV29-1 and TRBJ2-7, with 7 positions matching TRBD2. The trim removed 2 bases at V and 7 bases at J, leaving 17 bases unmatched. CDR1 and CDR2 from the germline V gene are SQVTM and ANQGSEA. This CDR3 is 16 amino acids long.

The V call is TRBV5-1, the J call TRBJ2-5; D unclear. Germline CDR1 is SGHRS and CDR2 is YFSETQ. The CDR3 sequence is 11 residues long. Trimming removed 1 base at V and 4 bases at J, with 2 bases between. DNA for the CDR3: TGCGCCAGCAGCTTGACAGAGACCCAGTACTTC. It yields the protein CASSLTETQYF.

About this clone: Other DNA sequences in the sample encode the same CDR3. The V gene is TRBV28, the J gene TRBJ2-7; D is unclear. The CDR3 length is 15 residues. CDR1 is MDHEN, CDR2 SYDVKM, per germline. V was cut by 4 bases and J by 0 bases, with 13 bases left in between. The CDR3 spells CASSSPGRSSYEQYF. In nucleotides, the CDR3 is TGTGCCAGCAGTTCCCCCGGCCGCTCCTCCTACGAGCAGTACTTC.

The DNA of the CDR3 is TGTGCCAGCTCACCTGAGGACAGTCATTCCTATGGCTACACCTTC. This translates into CASSPEDSHSYGYTF. The V gene is TRBV18, the J gene TRBJ1-2, with D perhaps matching TRBD1 (6 bases). Trimming took off 3 bases at V and 4 bases at J, with 15 bases between the two ends. In germline, CDR1 is KGHSH, CDR2 LQKENI. This CDR3 region has 15 residues.

The chain combines TRBV19 with TRBJ1-2; tentative D call: TRBD1 (6 bases). Germline V gives CDR1 LNHDA, CDR2 SQIVND (reference sequence). V was shortened by 5 bases and J by 11 bases, with 18 bases between the two germline ends. The CDR3 consists of 13 residues. CDR3 nucleotides: TGTGCCAGTAGTTCCGGGGGCCTGGCGTTGTACACCTTC. Its protein is CASSSGGLALYTF.

V and J are TRBV5-6 and TRBJ1-2, with D tentatively TRBD1 (5 bases). Deletions cut 4 bases from V and 4 bases from J, with 14 bases between. Per the germline V gene, CDR1 is SGHDT and CDR2 is YYEEEE. This CDR3 comprises 14 residues. CDR3 region: CASSGGTAGYGYTF. CDR3 sequence (DNA): TGTGCCAGCAGCGGAGGGACCGCGGGCTATGGCTACACCTTC.

This sequence joins TRBV15 and TRBJ1-6; D ambiguous. Germline V gene lookup returns CDR1 LNHNV and CDR2 YYDKDF (reference sequence). V lost 5 bases to trimming and J lost 6 bases, with 5 bases between them. The CDR3 is 12 residues long. The CDR3 nucleotides are TGTGCCACCAGCGGAATTAATTCACCCCTCCACTTT. As protein: CATSGINSPLHF.

This chain connects TRBV18 to TRBJ2-5, with D perhaps given as TRBD1 or TRBD2 (5 bases each). Germline assignment: CDR1 KGHSH and CDR2 LQKENI. The CDR3 loop spans 14 amino acids. V lost 4 bases, J lost 3 bases, and 12 bases lay in between. The CDR3 region is CASSLGTGKETQYF. The DNA for the CDR3 is TGTGCCAGCTCACTCGGGACCGGCAAAGAGACCCAGTACTTC.

The chain employs TRBV28 and TRBJ2-5, with 8 bases fitting TRBD1. The germline CDR1 and CDR2 sequences are MDHEN and SYDVKM. The CDR3 has 14 amino acids. The ends lost 6 bases at V and 5 bases at J; junction bases unmatched: 8. For the CDR3, the DNA is TGTGCCAGCAGCCCGACAGGGGCAACGGAGACCCAGTACTTC. This sequence encodes CASSPTGATETQYF.

The chain uses TRBV7-2 and TRBJ2-3; 7 nucleotides agree with TRBD2. V dropped 5 bases and J dropped 0; count of bases not matched to a gene: 17. The germline V gene encodes CDR1 SGHTA and CDR2 FQGNSA. CDR3 size: 19 residues. The CDR3 protein is CASSPFYLLGSGSTDTQYF. CDR3 coding DNA: TGTGCCAGCAGCCCCTTCTATCTGTTAGGTAGCGGGAGCACAGATACGCAGTATTTT.

The chain uses TRBV6-5 and TRBJ2-2; TRBD2 might be the D (5 bases). Trimming pared 5 bases from V and 5 bases from J, leaving 6 bases between. The CDR3 sequence is 12 residues long. CDR1 MNHEY and CDR2 SVGAGI come from the germline V gene. The CDR3 DNA follows: TGTGCCAGCAGTCTAGCAACCGGGGAGCTGTTTTTT. This gives the protein CASSLATGELFF.